This T cell receptor beta chain was identified in a study of T-cell memory formation after mild COVID-19. This clonotype was observed at least ten times. The germline CDR1 and CDR2 sequences are SGHTA and FQGNSA. The CDR3 runs 11 residues. The germline V and J ends were trimmed by 2 bases and 5 bases, with 3 bases remaining between them. TCRdb re-called the 5' RACE reads through MiXCR, storing one row per CDR3 protein. The table includes fewer than 350,000 distinct CDR3 sequences, about 20% detected once. Sequenced input: PBMCs or a T cell subset sorted from them (not recorded which). The genes are TRBV7-2 and TRBJ2-5, with unresolved D. This receptor was identified in a man aged 18 to 30 who had mild COVID-19 (a few samples of this study predate the infection). Cell type and time point are not known. The chain's CDR3 is CASSLTETQYF. The CDR3 DNA reads TGTGCCAGCAGCTTAACGGAGACCCAGTACTTC.